This TCR beta chain was documented in a study of human T cells and chemical hapten exposure. Study in general: The study traced per-sample TCR yield variation mainly to small differences in pooled library volumes. Study results and caveats: Controls had significantly fewer large CDR3 similarity clusters than were formed by expanded TCRs.

Germline lookup yields CDR1 SGHTA and CDR2 FQGNSA. This CDR3 is 13 amino acids long. The V end was cut by 6 bases, the J end by 8 bases, with 16 bases between. In the library, unique molecular identifiers were attached to individual cDNA molecules. Each CDR3 protein is one row after TCRdb ran MiXCR on the RACE reads. This table holds about 340,000 distinct CDR3 sequences, under 9% found once. Specified time point: patch test 1, 2 weeks after DPC sensitization. Treatment given: therapeutic diphenylcyclopropenone sensitization with weekly scalp DPC. Blood draws came first, before each patch test. Concerning this clonotype: What it binds is not known.

This receptor was taken from a woman under 30 with alopecia areata. Some clones in this sample may be carry-over from other donors' samples. Sequencing was performed on whole blood, taken in connection with sensitization to the hapten diphenylcyclopropenone (DPC). This rearrangement joins TRBV7-2 to TRBJ1-1; D gene ambiguous. CDR3 loop: CASSYYPGSEAFF. The DNA for the CDR3 is TGTGCCAGCAGTTATTATCCGGGGAGCGAAGCTTTCTTT.